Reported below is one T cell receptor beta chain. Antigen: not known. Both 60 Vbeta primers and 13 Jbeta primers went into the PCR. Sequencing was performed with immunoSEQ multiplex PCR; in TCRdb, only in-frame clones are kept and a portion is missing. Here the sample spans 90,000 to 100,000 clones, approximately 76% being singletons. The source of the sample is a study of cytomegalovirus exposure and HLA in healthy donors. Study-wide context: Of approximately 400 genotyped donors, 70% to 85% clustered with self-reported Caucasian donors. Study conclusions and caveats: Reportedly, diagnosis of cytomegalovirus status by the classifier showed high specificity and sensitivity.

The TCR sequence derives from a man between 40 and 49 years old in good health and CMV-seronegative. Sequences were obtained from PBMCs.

The CDR3 nucleotides read TGTGCCAGCAGTGAACACTCCGGGGGAAGGAACACTGAAGCTTTCTTT. This translates into CASSEHSGGRNTEAFF. V is TRBV25-1 and J is TRBJ1-1; TRBD1 might be the D (5 bases). CDR3 length: 16 residues. The ends were cut back, 2 bases at V and 1 base at J, with 14 bases in the middle. The germline V gene has CDR1 MGHDK and CDR2 SYGVNS.